In its sample, the clone carrying this TCR beta chain was seen many times. This entry belongs to a study of early T cells in non-severe SARS-CoV-2 infection. The CDR3 contains 16 residues. Germline assignment: CDR1 SGHTA and CDR2 FQGNSA. The V end lost 3 bases, the J end lost 5 bases, and 14 bases lay between the germline ends. Attached unique molecular identifiers marked individual cDNA molecules. MiXCR, run by TCRdb on the 5' RACE reads, gives a single entry per CDR3 protein. The repertoire holds more than 25,000 distinct CDR3 sequences, with 8.5% to 10% as singletons. The TCR was taken from an adult who was a healthcare worker with PCR-confirmed SARS-CoV-2 infection or an uninfected control (not recorded which). The V gene is TRBV7-2, the J gene TRBJ1-6; tentatively, D is TRBD1 (5 bases). The sample taken for sequencing was whole blood. Written as DNA, the CDR3 is TGTGCCAGCAGCTTGGGCAGACAGTCTAATAATTCACCCCTCCACTTT. Amino acid sequence: CASSLGRQSNNSPLHF.